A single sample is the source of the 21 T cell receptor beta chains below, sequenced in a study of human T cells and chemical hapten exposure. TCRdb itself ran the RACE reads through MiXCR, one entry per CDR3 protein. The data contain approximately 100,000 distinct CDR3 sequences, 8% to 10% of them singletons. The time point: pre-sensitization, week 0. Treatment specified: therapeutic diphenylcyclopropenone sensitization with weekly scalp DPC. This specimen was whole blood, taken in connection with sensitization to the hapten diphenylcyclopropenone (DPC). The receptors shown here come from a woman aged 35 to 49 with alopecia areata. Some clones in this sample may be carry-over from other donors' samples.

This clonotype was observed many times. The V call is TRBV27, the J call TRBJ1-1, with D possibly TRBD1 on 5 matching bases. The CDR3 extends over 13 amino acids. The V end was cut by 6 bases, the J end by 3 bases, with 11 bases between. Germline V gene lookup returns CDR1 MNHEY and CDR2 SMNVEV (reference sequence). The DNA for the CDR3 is TGTGCCAGCAGGTTCGGGGGGTACACTGAAGCTTTCTTT. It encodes CASRFGGYTEAFF.

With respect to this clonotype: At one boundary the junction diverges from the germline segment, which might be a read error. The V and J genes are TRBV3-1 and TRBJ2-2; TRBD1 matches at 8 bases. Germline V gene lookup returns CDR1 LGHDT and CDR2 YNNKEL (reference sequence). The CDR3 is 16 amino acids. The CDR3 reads CASSQRTFQGAGELVF. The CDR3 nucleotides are TGTGCCAGCAGCCAACGGACTTTTCAGGGGGCCGGGGAGCTGGTTTTT. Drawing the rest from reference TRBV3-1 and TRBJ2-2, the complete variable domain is DTAVSQTPKYLVTQMGNDKSIKCEQNLGHDTMYWYKQDSKKFLKIMFSYNNKELIINETVPNRFSPKSPDKAHLNLHINSLELGDSAVYFCASSQRTFQGAGELVFGEGSRLTVL.

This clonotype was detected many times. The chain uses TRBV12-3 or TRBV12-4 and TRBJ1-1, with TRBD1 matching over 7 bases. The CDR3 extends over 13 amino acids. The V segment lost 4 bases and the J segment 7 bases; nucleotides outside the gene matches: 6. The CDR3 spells CASSWKQGIEAFF. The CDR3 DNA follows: TGTGCCAGCAGTTGGAAACAGGGGATTGAAGCTTTCTTT.

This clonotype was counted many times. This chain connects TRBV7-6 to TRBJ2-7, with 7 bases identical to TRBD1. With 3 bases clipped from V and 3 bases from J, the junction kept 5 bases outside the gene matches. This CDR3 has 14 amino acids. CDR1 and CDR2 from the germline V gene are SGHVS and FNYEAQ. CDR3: CASSFRRDSYEQYF. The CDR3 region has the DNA TGTGCCAGCAGCTTCCGCAGGGACAGCTACGAGCAGTACTTC.

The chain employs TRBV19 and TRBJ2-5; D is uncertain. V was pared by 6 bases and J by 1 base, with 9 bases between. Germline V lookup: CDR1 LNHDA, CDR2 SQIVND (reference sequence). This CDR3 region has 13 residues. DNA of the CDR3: TGTGCCAGTAGCGTTGTAGCCCAAGAGACCCAGTACTTC. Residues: CASSVVAQETQYF.

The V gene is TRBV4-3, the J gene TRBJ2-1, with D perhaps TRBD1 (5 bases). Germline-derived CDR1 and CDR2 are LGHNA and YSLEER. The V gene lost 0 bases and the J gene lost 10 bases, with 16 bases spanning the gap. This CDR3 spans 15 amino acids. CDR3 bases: TGCGCCAGCAGCCAAGATCCCAGTGCCAGGGTCGAGCAGTTCTTC. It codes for CASSQDPSARVEQFF.

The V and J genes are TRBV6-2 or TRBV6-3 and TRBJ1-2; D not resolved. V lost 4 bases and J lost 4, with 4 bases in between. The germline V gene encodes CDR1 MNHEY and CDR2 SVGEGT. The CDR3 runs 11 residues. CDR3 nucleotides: TGTGCCAGCAGTTGGAGCTATGGCTACACCTTC. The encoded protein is CASSWSYGYTF.

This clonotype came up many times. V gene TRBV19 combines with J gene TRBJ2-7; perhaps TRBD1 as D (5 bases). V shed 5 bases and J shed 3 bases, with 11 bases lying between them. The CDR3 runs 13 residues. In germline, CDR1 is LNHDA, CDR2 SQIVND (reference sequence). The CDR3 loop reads CASSANTGYEQYF. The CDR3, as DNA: TGTGCCAGTAGTGCCAACACAGGCTACGAGCAGTACTTC.

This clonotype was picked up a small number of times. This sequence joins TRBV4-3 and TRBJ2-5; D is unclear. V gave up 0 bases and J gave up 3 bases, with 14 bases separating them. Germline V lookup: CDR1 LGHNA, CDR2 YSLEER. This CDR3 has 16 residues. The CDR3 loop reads CASSQDFGIKEETQYF. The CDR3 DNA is TGCGCCAGCAGCCAAGATTTTGGCATAAAGGAAGAGACCCAGTACTTC.

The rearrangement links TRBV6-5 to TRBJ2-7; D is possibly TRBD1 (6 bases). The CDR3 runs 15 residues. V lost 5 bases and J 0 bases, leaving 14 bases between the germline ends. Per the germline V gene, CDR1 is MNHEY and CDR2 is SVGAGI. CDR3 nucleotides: TGTGCCAGCAGTACGCCCGACAGGAGCTCCTACGAGCAGTACTTC. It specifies CASSTPDRSSYEQYF.

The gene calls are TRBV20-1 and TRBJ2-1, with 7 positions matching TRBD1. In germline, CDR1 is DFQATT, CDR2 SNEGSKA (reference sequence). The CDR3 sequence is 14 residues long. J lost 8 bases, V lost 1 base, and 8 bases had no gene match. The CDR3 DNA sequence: TGCAGTGCTAGAGTTCCACCGGGACAGCATGAGCAGTTCTTC. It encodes CSARVPPGQHEQFF.

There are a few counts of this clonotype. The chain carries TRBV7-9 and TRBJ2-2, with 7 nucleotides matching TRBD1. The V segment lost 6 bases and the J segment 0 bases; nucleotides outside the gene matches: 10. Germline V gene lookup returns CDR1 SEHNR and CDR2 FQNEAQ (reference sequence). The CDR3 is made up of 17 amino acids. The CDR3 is CASRRPGQTANTGELFF. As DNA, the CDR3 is TGTGCCAGCAGACGGCCGGGACAGACTGCGAACACCGGGGAGCTGTTTTTT.

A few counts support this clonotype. The DNA for the CDR3 is TGCAGCGTGGGGCCGACAGTTGTGGAGTTCTTC. Its translation is CSVGPTVVEFF. The rearrangement joins TRBV29-1 to TRBJ2-1, with a weak D call TRBD1 (5 bases). V was trimmed by 6 bases and J by 14 bases, leaving 17 bases between them. Germline CDR1 SQVTM, CDR2 ANQGSEA. This CDR3 has 11 residues.

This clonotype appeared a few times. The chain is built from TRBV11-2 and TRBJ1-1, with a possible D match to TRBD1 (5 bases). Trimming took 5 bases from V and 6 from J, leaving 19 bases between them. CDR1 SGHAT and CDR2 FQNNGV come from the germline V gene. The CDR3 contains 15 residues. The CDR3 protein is CASSLIGQGVAEAFF. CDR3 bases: TGTGCCAGCAGCCTCATCGGGCAGGGTGTGGCTGAAGCTTTCTTT.

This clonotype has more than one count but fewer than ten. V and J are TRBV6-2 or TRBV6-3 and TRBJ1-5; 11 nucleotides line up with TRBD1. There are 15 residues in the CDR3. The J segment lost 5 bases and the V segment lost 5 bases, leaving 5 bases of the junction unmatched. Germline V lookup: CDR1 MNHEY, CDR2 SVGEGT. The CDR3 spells CASSATDRGHQPQHF. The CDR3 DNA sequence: TGTGCCAGCAGTGCCACGGACAGGGGGCATCAGCCCCAGCATTTT.

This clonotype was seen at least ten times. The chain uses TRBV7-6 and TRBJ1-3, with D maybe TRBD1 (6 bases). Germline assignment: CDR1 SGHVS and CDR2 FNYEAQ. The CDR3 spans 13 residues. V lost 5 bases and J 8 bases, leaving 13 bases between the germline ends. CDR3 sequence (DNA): TGTGCCAGCAGCACGAATTCAGGGGACACCATATATTTT. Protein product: CASSTNSGDTIYF.

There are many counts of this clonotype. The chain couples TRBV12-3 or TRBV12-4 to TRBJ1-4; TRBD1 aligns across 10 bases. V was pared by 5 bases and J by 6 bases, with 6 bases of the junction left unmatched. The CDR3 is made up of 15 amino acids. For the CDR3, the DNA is TGTGCCAGCAGTGCACCGGGACAGGGGTATGAAAAACTGTTTTTT. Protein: CASSAPGQGYEKLFF.

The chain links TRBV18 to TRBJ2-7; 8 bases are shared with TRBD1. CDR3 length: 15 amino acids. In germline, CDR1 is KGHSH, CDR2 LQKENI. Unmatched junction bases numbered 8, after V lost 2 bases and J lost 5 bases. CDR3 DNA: TGTGCCAGCTCACCAGGGACAGGTCCCCGAAACGAGCAGTACTTC. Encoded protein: CASSPGTGPRNEQYF.

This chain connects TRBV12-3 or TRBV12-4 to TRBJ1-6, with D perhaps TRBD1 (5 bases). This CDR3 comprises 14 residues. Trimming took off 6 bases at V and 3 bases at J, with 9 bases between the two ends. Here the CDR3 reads CASSLDIYNSPLHF. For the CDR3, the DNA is TGTGCCAGCAGCCTGGACATCTATAATTCACCCCTCCACTTT.

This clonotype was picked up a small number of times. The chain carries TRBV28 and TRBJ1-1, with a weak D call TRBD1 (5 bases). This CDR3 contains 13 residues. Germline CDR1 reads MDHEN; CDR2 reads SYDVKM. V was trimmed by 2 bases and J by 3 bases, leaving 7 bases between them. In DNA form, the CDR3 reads TGTGCCAGCAGTTTAAGGGGATACACTGAAGCTTTCTTT. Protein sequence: CASSLRGYTEAFF.

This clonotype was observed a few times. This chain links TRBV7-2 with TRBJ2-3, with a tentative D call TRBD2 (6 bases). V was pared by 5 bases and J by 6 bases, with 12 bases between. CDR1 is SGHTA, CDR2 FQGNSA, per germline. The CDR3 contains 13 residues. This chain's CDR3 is CASSGGVTDTQYF. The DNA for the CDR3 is TGTGCCAGCAGCGGAGGGGTCACGGATACGCAGTATTTT.